This T cell receptor beta chain was captured in a study of T cells in Graves' hyperthyroidism and ophthalmopathy. Study results and limitations: Progression to ophthalmopathy was predicted a median of about 6.6 months early.

TCR beta CDR3 regions were amplified from RNA. The study used the HTBI primer set for a first-round RT-PCR of the TCR CDR3. TCRdb fed the multiplex PCR reads into MiXCR, producing one record per CDR3 protein. The sample includes hundreds of thousands of distinct CDR3 sequences, approximately 15% of them seen just once. This clonotype was observed a few times. Its target is unknown. Patients showing uncontrolled infection, other autoimmune disease, pregnancy or lactation were ineligible. Every diagnosis used clinical symptoms, serum thyroxine and TRAb, thyroid ultrasound and orbital computed tomography. Trimming at V came to 0 bases and at J to 5 bases, leaving 6 bases not matched to a gene. CDR3 length: 18 residues. The germline V gene has CDR1 MNHEY and CDR2 SVGAGI.

The sample consisted of blood. The TCR sequence derives from a woman aged 18-30 years with Graves' hyperthyroidism. The rearrangement joins TRBV6-5 to TRBJ2-3; 15 positions agree with TRBD2. DNA for the CDR3: TGTGCCAGCAGTTACTCGATCTTGGGACTAGCGGGAGGAGATACGCAGTATTTT. As protein: CASSYSILGLAGGDTQYF.